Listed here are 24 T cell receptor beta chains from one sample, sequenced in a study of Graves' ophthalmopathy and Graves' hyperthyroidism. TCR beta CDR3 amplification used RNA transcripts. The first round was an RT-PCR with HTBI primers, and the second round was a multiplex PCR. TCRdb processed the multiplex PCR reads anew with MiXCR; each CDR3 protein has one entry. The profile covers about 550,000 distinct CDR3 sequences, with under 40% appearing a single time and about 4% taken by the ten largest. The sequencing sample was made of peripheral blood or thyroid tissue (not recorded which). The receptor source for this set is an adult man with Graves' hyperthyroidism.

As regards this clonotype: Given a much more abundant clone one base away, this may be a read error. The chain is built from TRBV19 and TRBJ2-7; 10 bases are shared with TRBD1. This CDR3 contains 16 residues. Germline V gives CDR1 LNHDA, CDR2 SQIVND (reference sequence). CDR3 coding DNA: TGTACCAGTAGTCTCGTCGGGACAGGGGCTTTCTACGAGCAGTACTTC. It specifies CTSSLVGTGAFYEQYF.

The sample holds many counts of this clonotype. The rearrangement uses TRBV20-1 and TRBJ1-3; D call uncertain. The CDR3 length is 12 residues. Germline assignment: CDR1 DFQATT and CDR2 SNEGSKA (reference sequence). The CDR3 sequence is CSARVAGNTIYF. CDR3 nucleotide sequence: TGCAGCGCCCGAGTCGCAGGAAACACCATATATTTT.

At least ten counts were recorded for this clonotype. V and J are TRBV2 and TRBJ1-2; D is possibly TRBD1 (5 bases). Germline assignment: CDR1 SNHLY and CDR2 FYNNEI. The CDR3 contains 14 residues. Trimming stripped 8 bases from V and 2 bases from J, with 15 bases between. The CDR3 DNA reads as TGTGCCAGCGCCCCCGGGACTGAGAACTATGGCTACACCTTC. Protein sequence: CASAPGTENYGYTF. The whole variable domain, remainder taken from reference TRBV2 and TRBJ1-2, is EPEVTQTPSHQVTQMGQEVILRCVPISNHLYFYWYRQILGQKVEFLVSFYNNEISEKSEIFDDQFSVERPDGSNFTLKIRSTKLEDSAMYFCASAPGTENYGYTFGSGTRLTVV.

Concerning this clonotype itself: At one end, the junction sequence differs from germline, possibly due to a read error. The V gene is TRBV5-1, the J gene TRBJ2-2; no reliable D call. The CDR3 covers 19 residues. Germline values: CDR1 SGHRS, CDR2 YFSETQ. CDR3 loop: CASSLKLARRRANAGELFF. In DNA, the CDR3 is TGCGCCAGCAGCTTGAAATTGGCTCGTAGGAGAGCGAACGCCGGGGAGCTGTTTTTT.

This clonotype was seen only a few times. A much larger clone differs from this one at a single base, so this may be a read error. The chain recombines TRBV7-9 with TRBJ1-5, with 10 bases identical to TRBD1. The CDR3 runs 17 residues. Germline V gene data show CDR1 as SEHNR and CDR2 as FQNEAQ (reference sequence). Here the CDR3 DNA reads TGTGCCAGCAGCCCGGGACAGGGGTCTAGTAGCAATCAGCTCCAGCATTTT. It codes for CASSPGQGSSSNQLQHF.

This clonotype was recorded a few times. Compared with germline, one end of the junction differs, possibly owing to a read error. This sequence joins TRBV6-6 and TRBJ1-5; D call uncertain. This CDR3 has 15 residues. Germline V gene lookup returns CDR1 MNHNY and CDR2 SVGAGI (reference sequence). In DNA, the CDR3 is TGTGCCAGCAGTTATCGCGGGGAGGGCAATCAGCCCCAACATTTT. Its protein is CASSYRGEGNQPQHF.

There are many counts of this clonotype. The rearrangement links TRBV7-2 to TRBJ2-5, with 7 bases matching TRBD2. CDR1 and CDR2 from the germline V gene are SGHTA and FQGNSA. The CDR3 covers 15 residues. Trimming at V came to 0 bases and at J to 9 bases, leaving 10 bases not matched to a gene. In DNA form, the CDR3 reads TGTGCCAGCAGCTTAGCCACTAGCGAGGTCGTGGCCCAGTACTTC. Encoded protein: CASSLATSEVVAQYF. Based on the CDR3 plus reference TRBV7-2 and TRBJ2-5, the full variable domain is GAGVSQSPSNKVTEKGKDVELRCDPISGHTALYWYRQSLGQGLEFLIYFQGNSAPDKSGLPSDRFSAERTGGSVSTLTIQRTQQEDSAVYLCASSLATSEVVAQYFGPGTRLLVL.

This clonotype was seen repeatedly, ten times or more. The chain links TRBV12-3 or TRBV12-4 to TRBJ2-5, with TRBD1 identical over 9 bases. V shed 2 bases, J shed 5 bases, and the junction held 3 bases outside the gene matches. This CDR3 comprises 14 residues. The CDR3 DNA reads TGTGCCAGCAGTTTAACGGGGACAGGGGAGACCCAGTACTTC. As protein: CASSLTGTGETQYF.

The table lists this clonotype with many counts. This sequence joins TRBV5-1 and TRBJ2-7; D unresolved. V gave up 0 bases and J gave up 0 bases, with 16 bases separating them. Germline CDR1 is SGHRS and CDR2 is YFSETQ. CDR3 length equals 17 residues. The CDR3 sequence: CASSLVSQTASSYEQYF. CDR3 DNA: TGCGCCAGCAGCTTGGTATCTCAGACCGCAAGCTCCTACGAGCAGTACTTC.

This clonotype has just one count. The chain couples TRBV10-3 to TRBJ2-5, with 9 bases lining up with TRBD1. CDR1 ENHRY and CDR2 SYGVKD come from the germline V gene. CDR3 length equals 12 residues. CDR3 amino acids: CTNRGLGETQYF. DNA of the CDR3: TGTACCAACAGGGGGCTAGGGGAGACCCAGTACTTC.

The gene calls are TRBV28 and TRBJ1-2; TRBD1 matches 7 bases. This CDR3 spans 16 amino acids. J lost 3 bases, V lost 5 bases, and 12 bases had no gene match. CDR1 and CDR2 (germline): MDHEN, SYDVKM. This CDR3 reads CASSTTTGVVDYGYTF. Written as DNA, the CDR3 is TGTGCCAGCAGTACCACCACAGGGGTTGTAGACTATGGCTACACCTTC.

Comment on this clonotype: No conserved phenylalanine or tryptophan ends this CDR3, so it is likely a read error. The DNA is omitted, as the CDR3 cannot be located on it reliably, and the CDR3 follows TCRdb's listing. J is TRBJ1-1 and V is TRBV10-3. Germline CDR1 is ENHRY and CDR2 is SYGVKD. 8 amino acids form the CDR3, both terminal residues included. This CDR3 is CAINQGLA.

In DNA, the CDR3 is TGCAGCGTGGAGGGACTAGCGGGGTCCACCGGGGCTAACTATGGCTACACCTTC. Translation gives CSVEGLAGSTGANYGYTF. This chain connects TRBV29-1 to TRBJ1-2; weak D call: TRBD1 (5 bases). Germline V gene sequence: CDR1 SQVTM, CDR2 ANQGSEA. Deletions cut 6 bases from V and 0 bases from J, with 26 bases between. CDR3 length: 18 residues.

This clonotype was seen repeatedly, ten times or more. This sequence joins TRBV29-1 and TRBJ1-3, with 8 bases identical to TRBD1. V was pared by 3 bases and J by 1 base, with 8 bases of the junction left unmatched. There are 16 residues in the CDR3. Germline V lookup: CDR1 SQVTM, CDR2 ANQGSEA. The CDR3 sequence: CSVELNRGGSGNTIYF. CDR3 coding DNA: TGCAGCGTTGAGTTGAACAGGGGGGGATCTGGAAACACCATATATTTT.

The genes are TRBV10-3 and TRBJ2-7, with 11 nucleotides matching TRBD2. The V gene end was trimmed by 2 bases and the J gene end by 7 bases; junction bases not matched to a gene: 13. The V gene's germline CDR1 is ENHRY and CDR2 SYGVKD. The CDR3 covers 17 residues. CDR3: CAISEPGGTSGGNEQYF. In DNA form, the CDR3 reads TGTGCCATCAGTGAGCCCGGCGGGACTAGCGGCGGCAATGAGCAGTACTTC.

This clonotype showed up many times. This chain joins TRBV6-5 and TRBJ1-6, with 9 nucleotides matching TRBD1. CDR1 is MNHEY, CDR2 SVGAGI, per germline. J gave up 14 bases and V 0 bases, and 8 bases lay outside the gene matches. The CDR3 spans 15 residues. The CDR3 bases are TGTGCCAGCAGTTACTCTATCGGGACAGGGTTGGCCCTCCACTTT. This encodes CASSYSIGTGLALHF.

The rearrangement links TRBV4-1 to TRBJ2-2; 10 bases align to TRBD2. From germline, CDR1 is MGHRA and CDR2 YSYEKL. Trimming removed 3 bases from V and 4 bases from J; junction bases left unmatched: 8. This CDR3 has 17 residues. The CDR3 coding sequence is TGCGCCAGCAGCCAGGCTAGCGGGAGCCGCGGCACCGGGGAGCTGTTTTTT. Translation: CASSQASGSRGTGELFF.

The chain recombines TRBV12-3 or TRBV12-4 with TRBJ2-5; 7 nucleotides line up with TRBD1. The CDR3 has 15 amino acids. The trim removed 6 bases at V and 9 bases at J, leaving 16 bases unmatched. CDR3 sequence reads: CASSTTGESNQPQYF. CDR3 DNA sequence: TGTGCCAGCAGCACTACAGGGGAGAGCAATCAGCCCCAGTACTTC.

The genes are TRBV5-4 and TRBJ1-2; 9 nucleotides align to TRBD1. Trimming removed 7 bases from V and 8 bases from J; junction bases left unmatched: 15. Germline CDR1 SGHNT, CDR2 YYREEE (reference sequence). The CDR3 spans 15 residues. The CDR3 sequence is CASSAIPGQGDGYTF. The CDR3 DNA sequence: TGTGCCAGCTCAGCGATCCCGGGACAGGGCGACGGCTACACCTTC. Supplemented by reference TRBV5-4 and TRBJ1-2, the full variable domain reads ETGVTQSPTHLIKTRGQQVTLRCSSQSGHNTVSWYQQALGQGPQFIFQYYREEENGRGNFPPRFSGLQFPNYSSELNVNALELDDSALYLCASSAIPGQGDGYTFGSGTRLTVV.

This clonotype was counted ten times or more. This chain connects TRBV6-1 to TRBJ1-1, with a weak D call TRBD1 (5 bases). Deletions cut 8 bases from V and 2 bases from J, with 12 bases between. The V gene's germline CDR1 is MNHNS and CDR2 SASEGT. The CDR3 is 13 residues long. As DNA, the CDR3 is TGTGCCAGCGGTAGGGACCTAAACACTGAAGCTTTCTTT. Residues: CASGRDLNTEAFF.

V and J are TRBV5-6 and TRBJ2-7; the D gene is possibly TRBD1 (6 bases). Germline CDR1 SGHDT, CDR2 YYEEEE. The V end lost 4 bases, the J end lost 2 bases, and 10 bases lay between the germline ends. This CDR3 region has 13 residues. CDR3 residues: CASSRQDTYEQYF. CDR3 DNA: TGTGCCAGCAGCCGACAGGATACCTACGAGCAGTACTTC.

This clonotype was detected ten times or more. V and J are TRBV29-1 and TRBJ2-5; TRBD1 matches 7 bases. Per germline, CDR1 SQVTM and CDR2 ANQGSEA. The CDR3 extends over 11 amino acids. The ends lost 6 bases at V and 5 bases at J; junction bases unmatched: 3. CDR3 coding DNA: TGCAGCGTGACAGGGACGGAGACCCAGTACTTC. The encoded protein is CSVTGTETQYF. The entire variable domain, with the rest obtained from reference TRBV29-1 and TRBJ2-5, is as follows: SAVISQKPSRDICQRGTSLTIQCQVDSQVTMMFWYRQQPGQSLTLIATANQGSEATYESGFVIDKFPISRPNLTFSTLTVSNMSPEDSSIYLCSVTGTETQYFGPGTRLLVL.

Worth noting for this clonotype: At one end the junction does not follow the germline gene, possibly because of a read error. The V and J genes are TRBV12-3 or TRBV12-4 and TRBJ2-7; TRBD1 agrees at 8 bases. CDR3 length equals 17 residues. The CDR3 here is CASSLDPPRGPHYEQHF. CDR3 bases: TGTGCCAGCAGTTTAGATCCCCCCAGGGGGCCACACTACGAGCAGCACTTC.

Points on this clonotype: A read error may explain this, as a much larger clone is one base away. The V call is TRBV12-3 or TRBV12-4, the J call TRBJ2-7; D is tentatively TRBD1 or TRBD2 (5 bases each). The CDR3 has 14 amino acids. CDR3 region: CAGSQRGAAYEQYF. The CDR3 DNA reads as TGTGCCGGCAGTCAACGGGGCGCGGCCTACGAGCAGTACTTC.